The clone carrying this TCR beta chain was seen a few times. Its cognate antigen is unknown. CDR1 SGHTS and CDR2 YDEGEE come from the germline V gene. There are 14 residues in the CDR3. Between the trimmed V and J ends, which lost 2 bases and 0 bases, there was a span of 8 bases. An equimolar mix of two oligonucleotides served as the beta constant-region primer for TRBC1 and TRBC2. Nested alpha and beta constant-region primers with the SP2 primer drove four PCR rounds on ligated cDNA. Ligation attached a single-stranded oligonucleotide with a 12-nucleotide UMI and the SP2 primer to the cDNA 3' end. TCRdb redid the calling of the UMI-ligation and nested PCR reads with MiXCR, one entry per CDR3 protein. The data show 98,000 or so distinct CDR3 sequences, 11% seen once. This sample was taken from a study of naive and memory T cell subsets. Broader study findings: RNA-based TCR counts may shift with T cell activation and differentiation. Over 85% of naive TCR sequences appeared only once, unlike memory subsets. TCR abundance followed a power law differing between naive and memory subsets. Naive repertoires, especially CD8, held a few larger clonotypes, possibly memory cells re-expressing CD45RA.

This chain joins TRBV5-8 and TRBJ1-1; D gene ambiguous. Material for sequencing was naive CD4+ T cells from blood. The clonotype comes from a human donor in good health. The CDR3 loop is CASSFQIMNTEAFF. CDR3 nucleotide sequence: TGTGCCAGCAGCTTTCAGATAATGAACACTGAAGCTTTCTTT.